These T cell receptor beta chains were read from a single sample in a study of T cells in Graves' hyperthyroidism and ophthalmopathy. TCRdb used MiXCR to reprocess the multiplex PCR reads, holding one entry per CDR3 protein. The sample gives roughly 300,000 distinct CDR3 sequences, about 25% of which show up once; more than 25% is in the top ten. Sequencing input: blood. These receptor sequences come from a man aged 40-50 years with Graves' hyperthyroidism that later progressed to Graves' ophthalmopathy. The CDR3 runs from the conserved cysteine through the conserved F or W. A D gene is named only where the DNA matches it firmly. Rows may omit the clone size; those that give it use once, few, many or a size class.

V	size	J	D	DNA	CDR3
TRBV6-5	many	TRBJ1-1	TRBD1	TGTGCCAGCACGGGTGGGATCGACAGGGGCACTGAAGCTTTCTTT	CASTGGIDRGTEAFF
TRBV6-5	many	TRBJ1-2	TRBD1	TGTGCCAGCAGTTACAACCGGGACAGCTATGGCTACACCTTC	CASSYNRDSYGYTF
TRBV30	many	TRBJ2-2	TRBD2	TGTGCCTGGAACCTTCGGACTAGCGGGAGGACAGATACCGGGGAGCTGTTTTTT	CAWNLRTSGRTDTGELFF
TRBV12-3/TRBV12-4	-	TRBJ2-5	-	TGTGCCAGCAGTTTCGGGTATCCGGAGACCCAGTACTTC	CASSFGYPETQYF
TRBV18	many	TRBJ1-5	-	TGTGCCAGCTCACCGCAGACAGGCCCCAATCAGCCCCAGCATTTT	CASSPQTGPNQPQHF
TRBV6-1	many	TRBJ2-2	TRBD1	TGTGCCAGCAGCGGACAGGGGAGGGTCACCGGGGAGCTGTTTTTT	CASSGQGRVTGELFF
TRBV28	-	TRBJ2-7	-	TGTGCCAGCAGCCTCACGGGGCACCCGGCCTACGAGCAGTACTTC	CASSLTGHPAYEQYF
TRBV7-9	many	TRBJ2-4	-	TGTGCCAGCAGCTTAGGTCAGGGGTCCCTTGCCAAAAACATTCAGTACTTC	CASSLGQGSLAKNIQYF
TRBV14	-	TRBJ2-7	TRBD2	TGTGCCAGCAGGAAGGCGGGAGGCACCTACGAGCAGTACTTC	CASRKAGGTYEQYF
TRBV3-1	many	TRBJ1-1	-	TGTGCCAGCAGCCATATAACTGGGGGCACTGAAGCTTTCTTT	CASSHITGGTEAFF
TRBV2	many	TRBJ1-1	TRBD1	TGTGCCAGCAGGCGGACGACAGGGAGGAACACTGAAGCTTTCTTT	CASRRTTGRNTEAFF
TRBV10-3	-	TRBJ1-4	TRBD1	TGTGCCATCAGTGAGTCTTGGGACAGGAGCCCAGAAAAACTGTTTTTT	CAISESWDRSPEKLFF
TRBV20-1	-	TRBJ1-5	TRBD1	TGCAGTGCTCTACGGACAGGGGGCTTTCAGCCCCAGCATTTT	CSALRTGGFQPQHF
TRBV12-3/TRBV12-4	many	TRBJ2-7	-	TGTGCCAGCAGTCCGCTTAGGGGATCCTACGAGCAGTACTTC	CASSPLRGSYEQYF
TRBV6-2/TRBV6-3	once	TRBJ2-2	TRBD2	TGTGCCAGCAGGTGGACTAGCCCCGGGGAGCTGTTTTTT	CASRWTSPGELFF
TRBV19	-	TRBJ1-2	TRBD1	TGTGCCACCATGGGACAGGGGTATGGCTACACCTTC	CATMGQGYGYTF
TRBV29-1	many	TRBJ2-5	-	TGCAGCGTTGTTTGGGGGCTAGTCCTAGAGGAGACCCAGTACTTC	CSVVWGLVLEETQYF
TRBV20-1	many	TRBJ1-2	-	TGCAGTGCTAGCGAGGGGCAGAACTATGGCTACACCTTC	CSASEGQNYGYTF
TRBV6-2/TRBV6-3	-	TRBJ1-2	-	TGTGCCAGCAGTGCGACTGCAATAGGCTATGGCTACACCTTC	CASSATAIGYGYTF
TRBV20-1	many	TRBJ1-6	-	TGCAGTGCTAGTTTGCCAGCCGCAGATAATTCACCCCTCCACTTT	CSASLPAADNSPLHF
TRBV3-1	many	TRBJ2-7	TRBD1	TGTGCCAGCAGCCAGACCGGGACAGGGAACGAGCAGTACTTC	CASSQTGTGNEQYF
TRBV18	many	TRBJ1-1	-	TGTGCCAGCTCACCGGATATGTTGAACACTGAAGCTTTCTTT	CASSPDMLNTEAFF
TRBV19	many	TRBJ2-2	TRBD2	TGTGCCAGTATTCTGCGGGAGAGCACCGGGGAGCTGTTTTTT	CASILRESTGELFF
TRBV14	many	TRBJ2-4	-	TGTGCCAGCAGCCAGACTGTTATGGTTCAGTACTTC	CASSQTVMVQYF
TRBV3-1	many	TRBJ1-1	TRBD1	TGTGCCAGCAGCCATCTGGACAGGGTCGCTGAAGCTTTCTTT	CASSHLDRVAEAFF
TRBV2	many	TRBJ2-7	-	TGTGCCAGCAGTCGCGCTCCTGCAGGGTTTGAGCAGTACTTC	CASSRAPAGFEQYF
TRBV13	many	TRBJ2-2	-	TGTGCCAGCAGCTTGCCTAGCGAACGGGACATTACCGGGGAGCTGTTTTTT	CASSLPSERDITGELFF
TRBV14	-	TRBJ2-2	-	TGTGCCAGCAGTCGTGGGGGGGGCGTCACCGGGGAGCTGTTTTTT	CASSRGGGVTGELFF
TRBV6-2/TRBV6-3	few	TRBJ1-5	-	TGTGCCAGCAGTTATTCCTTTTGGGGCCCGAAGACCTCCACCAATCAGCCCCAGCATTTT	CASSYSFWGPKTSTNQPQHF
TRBV5-1	many	TRBJ1-1	-	TGCGCCAGCAGCTTACGGGGTACTTTGAACACTGAAGCTTTCTTT	CASSLRGTLNTEAFF